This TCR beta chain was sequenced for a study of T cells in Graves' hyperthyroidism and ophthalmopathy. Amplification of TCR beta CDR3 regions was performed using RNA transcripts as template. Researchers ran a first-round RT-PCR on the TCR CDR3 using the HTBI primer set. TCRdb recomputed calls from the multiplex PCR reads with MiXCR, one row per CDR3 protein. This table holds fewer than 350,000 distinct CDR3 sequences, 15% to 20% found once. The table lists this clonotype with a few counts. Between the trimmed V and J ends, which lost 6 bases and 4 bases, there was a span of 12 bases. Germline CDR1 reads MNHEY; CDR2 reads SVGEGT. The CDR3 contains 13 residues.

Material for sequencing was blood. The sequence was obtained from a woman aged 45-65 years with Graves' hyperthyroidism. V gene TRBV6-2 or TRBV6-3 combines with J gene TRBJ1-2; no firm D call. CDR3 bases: TGTGCCAGCAGGACCGACGGCATCTATGGCTACACCTTC. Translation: CASRTDGIYGYTF.